A single sample is the source of the 11 T cell receptor beta chains below, sequenced in a study of blood T cells in healthy people across ages. Alongside a J-beta primer mix, a sample-barcoded 5' primer served in a second PCR lasting about 7 to 12 cycles. TCRdb reprocessed the 5' RACE reads with MiXCR, giving one entry per CDR3 protein. The sample holds 750,000 or so distinct CDR3 sequences, just under 25% seen once. The same specimen was also included in a second study, on T cells of mothers and their children.

What was sequenced was blood. The receptor set was obtained from a boy younger than 18 in good health.

A few counts support this clonotype. V gene TRBV4-1 combines with J gene TRBJ2-5, with no clear D. The V gene lost 0 bases and the J gene lost 5 bases, with 13 bases spanning the gap. CDR1 is MGHRA and CDR2 is YSYEKL in the germline V gene. The CDR3 consists of 15 residues. The CDR3 reads CASSQDLSAMETQYF. DNA for the CDR3: TGCGCCAGCAGCCAAGATCTATCGGCGATGGAGACCCAGTACTTC.

This chain connects TRBV6-2 or TRBV6-3 to TRBJ2-5; 8 bases fit TRBD2. The germline V gene encodes CDR1 MNHEY and CDR2 SVGEGT. V was pared by 0 bases and J by 5 bases, with 2 bases of the junction left unmatched. CDR3 length: 14 residues. This chain's CDR3 is CASSYSGLVETQYF. In DNA form, the CDR3 reads TGTGCCAGCAGTTACTCGGGACTAGTGGAGACCCAGTACTTC.

This clonotype was counted between two and nine times. V and J are TRBV6-1 and TRBJ2-5, with unresolved D. With the DNA end fitting TRBJ2-7 better, the J assignment may be wrong. CDR1 and CDR2 from the germline V gene are MNHNS and SASEGT. The CDR3 covers 16 residues. The CDR3 DNA is TGTGCCAGCAGTGAAGGGTTCCCTGTAATCCCCTACGAGCAGTACTTC. This codes for CASSEGFPVIPYEQYF.

In DNA form, the CDR3 reads TGCAGTGCTAGAGGCGGGACCTACGAGCAGTACTTC. Amino acids: CSARGGTYEQYF. V gene TRBV20-1 combines with J gene TRBJ2-7, with D perhaps TRBD2 (6 bases). The germline V gene encodes CDR1 DFQATT and CDR2 SNEGSKA (reference sequence). The CDR3 is made up of 12 amino acids. V dropped 1 base and J dropped 2 bases, with 6 bases sitting between them.

This clonotype came up a few times. The CDR3 is CSAREGQGKATQYF. CDR3 DNA: TGCAGTGCTAGAGAGGGGCAGGGGAAGGCAACCCAGTACTTC. The chain carries TRBV20-1 and TRBJ2-1; a weak D match, TRBD1 (6 bases). The DNA end lines up better with TRBJ2-5; the J call may be wrong. Germline V gene lookup returns CDR1 DFQATT and CDR2 SNEGSKA (reference sequence). The length of the CDR3 is 14 residues.

This clonotype has a count of ten or more. The chain uses TRBV6-4 and TRBJ2-3, with 8 nucleotides matching TRBD2. V gave up 6 bases and J gave up 2 bases; unmatched junction bases: 1. The V gene's germline CDR1 is MRHNA and CDR2 SNTAGT. The CDR3 loop spans 13 amino acids. The CDR3 is CASSGGATDTQYF. The CDR3, as DNA: TGTGCCAGCAGCGGGGGGGCCACAGATACGCAGTATTTT.

The rearrangement joins TRBV12-3 or TRBV12-4 to TRBJ2-7; D is perhaps TRBD2 (6 bases). The CDR3 has 15 residues. Trimming stripped 5 bases from V and 1 base from J, with 15 bases between. Here the CDR3 DNA reads TGTGCCAGCAGTGTATCTTGGACTACATCCTACGAGCAGTACTTC. It codes for CASSVSWTTSYEQYF.

The chain recombines TRBV24-1 with TRBJ2-5; the D is unclear. The J call may be faulty, since TRBJ2-7 better matches the DNA end. Germline V CDR1 and CDR2: KGHDR, SFDVKD. The CDR3 length is 13 residues. As DNA, the CDR3 is TGTGCCACCAGTGATTCAAACAACTACGAGCAGTACTTC. It specifies CATSDSNNYEQYF.

This chain uses TRBV7-3 with TRBJ2-5; TRBD1 is a possible D gene (5 bases). Germline loops: CDR1 SGHTA, CDR2 FQGTGA. Trimming shortened V by 2 bases and J by 1 base, and 11 bases separated the two germline ends. The CDR3 runs 15 residues. The CDR3 DNA reads TGTGCCAGCAGCTTATCAGGACATACCCAAGAGACCCAGTACTTC. Its protein is CASSLSGHTQETQYF.

This CDR3 reads CSVPKTGNYGYTF. The CDR3 DNA reads TGCAGCGTCCCGAAGACAGGAAACTATGGCTACACCTTC. The gene calls are TRBV29-1 and TRBJ1-2; a possible D gene is TRBD1 (6 bases). The CDR3 covers 13 residues. V was shortened by 6 bases and J by 2 bases, with 13 bases between the two germline ends. Looked up from germline, CDR1 is SQVTM and CDR2 is ANQGSEA.

This clonotype was counted between two and nine times. The V gene is TRBV3-1, the J gene TRBJ2-5, with D possibly being TRBD1 or TRBD2 (5 bases each). CDR3 length: 14 amino acids. V gave up 2 bases and J gave up 7 bases, with 14 bases separating them. Germline-derived CDR1 and CDR2 are LGHDT and YNNKEL (reference sequence). As DNA, the CDR3 is TGTGCCAGCAGCCAATTGGGACCTCCAGGGACCCAGTACTTC. Protein: CASSQLGPPGTQYF.